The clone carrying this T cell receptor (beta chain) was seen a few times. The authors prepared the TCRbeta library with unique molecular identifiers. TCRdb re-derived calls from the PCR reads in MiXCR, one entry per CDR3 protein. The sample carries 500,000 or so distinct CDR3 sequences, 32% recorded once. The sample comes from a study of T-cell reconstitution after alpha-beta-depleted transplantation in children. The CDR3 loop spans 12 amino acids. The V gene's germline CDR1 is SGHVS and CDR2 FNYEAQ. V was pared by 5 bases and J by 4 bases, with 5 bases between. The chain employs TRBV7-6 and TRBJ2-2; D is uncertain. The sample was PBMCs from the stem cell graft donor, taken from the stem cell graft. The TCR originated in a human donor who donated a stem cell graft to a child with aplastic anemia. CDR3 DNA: TGTGCCAGCAGCCCGGTCACCGGGGAGCTGTTTTTT. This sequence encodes CASSPVTGELFF.